The 5 T cell receptor beta chains below come from one sample, sequenced in a study of shared clonotypes between healthy human individuals. Sequencing used immunoSEQ multiplex PCR; TCRdb keeps in-frame clones, though not all of them. Of around 640,000 clones listed, 96% were seen once; the top ten hold about 0.12%. CD45RO-negative cells were positively selected for CCR7, leaving out terminally differentiated effector memory CD45RA+ cells. Sequencing input: naive CD8+ T cells sorted from blood. These receptors all stem from a woman aged 30 to 39 in good health.

This clone was seen a single time. V is TRBV27 and J is TRBJ2-6; either TRBD1 or TRBD2 may fit D (5 bases each). CDR1 MNHEY and CDR2 SMNVEV come from the germline V gene (reference sequence). V gave up 4 bases and J gave up 4 bases, with 8 bases separating them. CDR3 size: 14 residues. CDR3 amino acids: CASSSGTGANVLTF. The CDR3 nucleotides are TGTGCCAGCAGTTCAGGGACCGGGGCCAACGTCCTGACTTTC.

The rearrangement joins TRBV11-2 to TRBJ1-5; D unclear. The germline CDR1 and CDR2 sequences are SGHAT and FQNNGV. The CDR3 spans 15 residues. Between the trimmed V and J ends, which lost 5 bases and 0 bases, there was a span of 11 bases. CDR3 nucleotide sequence: TGTGCCAGCAGCCCGGGAGTCGGTAGCAATCAGCCCCAGCATTTT. As protein: CASSPGVGSNQPQHF.

The genes are TRBV6-5 and TRBJ2-7; 10 bases are shared with TRBD2. Looked up from germline, CDR1 is MNHEY and CDR2 is SVGAGI. The length of the CDR3 is 15 residues. Unmatched junction bases numbered 7, after V lost 2 bases and J lost 6 bases. The CDR3 sequence is CASSYPLAGRREQYF. The CDR3 DNA follows: TGTGCCAGCAGTTACCCACTAGCGGGACGCCGCGAGCAGTACTTC.

This chain uses TRBV27 with TRBJ2-7; tentatively, D is TRBD1 (5 bases). Germline V gene data show CDR1 as MNHEY and CDR2 as SMNVEV (reference sequence). V was trimmed by 3 bases and J by 1 base, leaving 10 bases between them. CDR3 length: 14 amino acids. In DNA form, the CDR3 reads TGTGCCAGCAGTTTTGGGAAGGGGTCCTACGAGCAGTACTTC. Encoded protein: CASSFGKGSYEQYF.

The chain uses TRBV7-9 and TRBJ1-1; 8 nucleotides line up with TRBD1. The CDR3 consists of 14 residues. V lost 5 bases to trimming and J lost 7 bases; unmatched junction nucleotides: 9. Germline-derived CDR1 and CDR2 are SEHNR and FQNEAQ (reference sequence). CDR3 bases: TGTGCCAGCAGCACCAGGGGGCAGATCGGTGAAGCTTTCTTT. This encodes CASSTRGQIGEAFF.